The clone carrying this TCR beta chain was counted at least ten times. Its antigen is currently unknown. This specimen belongs to a study of T cells after yellow fever vaccination. Study outcomes and limitations: Re-detected after boosting: most primary clones, about 96% of CD4 and roughly 88% of CD8.

TCRdb re-called the 5' RACE reads through MiXCR, storing one row per CDR3 protein. Of some 240,000 distinct CDR3 sequences listed, 3.6% are singletons. This TCR derives from a man aged 18 to 30 who received the YFV17D yellow fever vaccine. Material: PBMCs, obtained 15 days after the yellow fever booster vaccination.

DNA for the CDR3: TGTGCCAGCAGCTCGCCACTTAGAAGCGAGCAGTACTTC. It yields the protein CASSSPLRSEQYF. The genes are TRBV7-6 and TRBJ2-7; no clear D gene. The CDR3 consists of 13 residues. CDR1 and CDR2 from the germline V gene are SGHVS and FNYEAQ. Trimming removed 4 bases from V and 6 bases from J, with 13 bases in between.